This T cell receptor beta chain was retrieved from a study of blood T cell repertoires in COVID-19. Study-wide context: The origin of the acute and convalescent COVID-19 samples was the United States, Italy and Spain. PBMCs, B-cell-depleted T cells, or T cells were the source of the cDNA or gDNA that made up the material.

In the original workflow: Using reference gene primer amplification, nucleated cell counts were estimated. TCRdb's copy holds only in-frame clones and misses some; the assay was immunoSEQ multiplex PCR. V and J calls and clone size are copied from that table; D and trimming were computed from the DNA. The table lists 250,000 or so clones, around 86% of them singletons, with about 2% in the top ten. Germline assignment: CDR1 SEHNR and CDR2 FQNEAQ (reference sequence). This CDR3 contains 15 residues. V lost 4 bases and J lost 4, with 14 bases in between. Source material: peripheral blood. The TCR sequence derives from a man younger than 45 who had recovered from COVID-19. The V call is TRBV7-9, the J call TRBJ1-3; D is unresolved. The CDR3 nucleotides are TGTGCCAGCAGCTCCATGACAAGGTCAGGAAACACCATATATTTT. Encoded protein: CASSSMTRSGNTIYF. Filled out from reference TRBV7-9 and TRBJ1-3, the complete variable domain reads DTGVSQNPRHKITKRGQNVTFRCDPISEHNRLYWYRQTLGQGPEFLTYFQNEAQLEKSRLLSDRFSAERPKGSFSTLEIQRTEQGDSAMYLCASSSMTRSGNTIYFGEGSWLTVV.